This T cell receptor (beta chain) originates from a study of cytomegalovirus exposure and HLA in healthy donors. Overall study findings and caveats: The investigators catalogued 150 or so TCR beta chains as cytomegalovirus-associated. The records held CMV serostatus as the only immune exposure information. When a later analysis compared HLA-associated TCR beta chains with equally common others, the HLA-associated chains turned out to be more clonally expanded and to have lower generation probabilities.

This CDR3 has 15 residues. Trimming took 2 bases from V and 2 from J; bases not matched to a gene: 5. Germline loops: CDR1 SNHLY, CDR2 FYNNEI. With 60 Vbeta and 13 Jbeta primers, the PCR was carried out. This table comes from immunoSEQ multiplex PCR, and its TCRdb copy is limited to in-frame clones, with some not included. The sample lists around 160,000 clones, over 60% occurring once. A note on this clone: The target antigen is unknown.

Each of the donors was a healthy bone marrow donor. The TCR comes from a man aged 40-49 years in good health and CMV-seropositive. The sample comprised PBMCs. This chain joins TRBV2 and TRBJ2-7; 8 nucleotides align to TRBD2. CDR3: CASSEWLAGAYEQYF. The CDR3 DNA sequence: TGTGCCAGCAGTGAATGGCTAGCGGGTGCCTACGAGCAGTACTTC.